This T cell receptor beta chain emerged from a study of cytomegalovirus exposure and HLA in healthy donors. General study findings and limits: Three CMV-associated chains proved CMV antigen-specific in vitro. Prior analysis indicated that the majority of TCR beta V segments exhibited productivity approximately 87% or approximately 30% of the time.

Germline CDR1 reads GTSNPN; CDR2 reads SVGIG (reference sequence). Losses at the gene ends were 3 bases for V and 5 bases for J; bases not matched to a gene: 7. The CDR3 sequence is 14 residues long. PCR used 60 Vbeta primers and 13 Jbeta primers. Sequencing was performed with immunoSEQ multiplex PCR; in TCRdb, only in-frame clones are kept and a portion is missing. The table records roughly 65,000 clones, around 80% of them present only once. Concerning this clone: Its antigen remains unidentified.

The specimen was PBMCs. The clonotype comes from a woman in her 30s in good health and CMV-seronegative. The rearrangement joins TRBV30 to TRBJ2-5; TRBD1 matches 9 bases. Here the CDR3 DNA reads TGTGCCTGGAGAGAACAGGGGGCGAGGGAGACCCAGTACTTC. Translated, it gives CAWREQGARETQYF.